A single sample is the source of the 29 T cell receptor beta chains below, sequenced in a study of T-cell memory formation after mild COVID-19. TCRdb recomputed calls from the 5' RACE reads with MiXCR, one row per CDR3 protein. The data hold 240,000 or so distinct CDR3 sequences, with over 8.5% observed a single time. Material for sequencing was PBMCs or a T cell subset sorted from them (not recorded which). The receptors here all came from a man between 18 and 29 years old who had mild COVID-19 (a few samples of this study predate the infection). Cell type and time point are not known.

CDR3 protein: CASSPDLNEKLFF. CDR3 DNA sequence: TGTGCCAGCTCCCCAGACTTGAATGAAAAACTGTTTTTT. The chain joins TRBV18 to TRBJ1-4; no clear D. The CDR3 runs to 13 residues. V shed 6 bases and J shed 5 bases, with 10 bases lying between them. The V gene's germline CDR1 is KGHSH and CDR2 LQKENI.

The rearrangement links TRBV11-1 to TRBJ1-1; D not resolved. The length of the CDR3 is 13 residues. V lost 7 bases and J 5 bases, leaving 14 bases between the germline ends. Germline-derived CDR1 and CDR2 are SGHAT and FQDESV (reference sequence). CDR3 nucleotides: TGTGCCAGCACCCCGCAGCGAGGAACTGAAGCTTTCTTT. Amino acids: CASTPQRGTEAFF.

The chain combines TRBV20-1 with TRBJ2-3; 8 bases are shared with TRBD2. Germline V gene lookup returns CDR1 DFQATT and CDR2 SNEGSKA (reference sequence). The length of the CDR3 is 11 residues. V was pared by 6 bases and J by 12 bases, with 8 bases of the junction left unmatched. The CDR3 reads CSADTGGPQYF. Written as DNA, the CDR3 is TGCAGTGCGGATACGGGGGGGCCCCAGTATTTT.

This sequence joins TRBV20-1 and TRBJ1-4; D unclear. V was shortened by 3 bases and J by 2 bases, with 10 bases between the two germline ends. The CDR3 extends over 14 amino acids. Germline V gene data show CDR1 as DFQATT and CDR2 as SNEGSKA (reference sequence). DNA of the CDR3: TGCAGTGCTAGCCAGACCGGTACTAATGAAAAACTGTTTTTT. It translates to CSASQTGTNEKLFF.

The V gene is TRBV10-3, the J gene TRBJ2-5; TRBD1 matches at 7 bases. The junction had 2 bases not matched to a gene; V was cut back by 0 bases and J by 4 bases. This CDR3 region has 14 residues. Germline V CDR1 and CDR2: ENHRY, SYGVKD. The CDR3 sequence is CAISESTGVETQYF. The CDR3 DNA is TGTGCCATCAGTGAGTCCACAGGGGTAGAGACCCAGTACTTC.

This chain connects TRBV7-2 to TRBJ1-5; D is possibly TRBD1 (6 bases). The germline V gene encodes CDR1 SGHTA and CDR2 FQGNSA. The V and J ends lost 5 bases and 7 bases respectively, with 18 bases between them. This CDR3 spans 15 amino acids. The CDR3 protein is CASSSRQAPGQPQHF. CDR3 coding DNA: TGTGCCAGCAGCAGCAGACAGGCACCGGGACAGCCCCAGCATTTT. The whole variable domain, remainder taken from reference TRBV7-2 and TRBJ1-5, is GAGVSQSPSNKVTEKGKDVELRCDPISGHTALYWYRQSLGQGLEFLIYFQGNSAPDKSGLPSDRFSAERTGGSVSTLTIQRTQQEDSAVYLCASSSRQAPGQPQHFGDGTRLSIL.

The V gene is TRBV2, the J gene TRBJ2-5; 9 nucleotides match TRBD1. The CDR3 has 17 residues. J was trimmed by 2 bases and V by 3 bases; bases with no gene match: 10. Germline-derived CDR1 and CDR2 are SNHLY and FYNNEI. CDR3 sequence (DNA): TGTGCCAGCAGTGATCCCGCGACAGGGGGTTTACAAGAGACCCAGTACTTC. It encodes CASSDPATGGLQETQYF.

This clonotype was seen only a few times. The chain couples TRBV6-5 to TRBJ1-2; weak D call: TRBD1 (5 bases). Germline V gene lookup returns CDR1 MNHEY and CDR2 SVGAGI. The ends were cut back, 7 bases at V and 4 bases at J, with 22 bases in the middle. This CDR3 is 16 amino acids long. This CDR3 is CASTPSRGTTTYGYTF. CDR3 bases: TGTGCCAGCACCCCCTCGCGGGGCACCACCACCTATGGCTACACCTTC.

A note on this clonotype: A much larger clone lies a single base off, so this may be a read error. The CDR3 protein is CASSLGGGYTGELYF. As DNA, the CDR3 is TGTGCCAGCAGCTTAGGTGGGGGGTACACCGGGGAGCTGTATTTT. The V gene is TRBV7-8, the J gene TRBJ2-2, with D possibly matching TRBD2 (6 bases). This CDR3 contains 15 residues. Per the germline V gene, CDR1 is SGHVS and CDR2 is FQNEAQ.

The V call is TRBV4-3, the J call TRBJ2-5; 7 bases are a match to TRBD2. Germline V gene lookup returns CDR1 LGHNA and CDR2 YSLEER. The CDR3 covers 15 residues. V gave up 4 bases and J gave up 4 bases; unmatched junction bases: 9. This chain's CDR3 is CASSRGTPGGETQYF. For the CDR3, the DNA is TGCGCCAGCAGCCGAGGGACCCCGGGGGGAGAGACCCAGTACTTC.

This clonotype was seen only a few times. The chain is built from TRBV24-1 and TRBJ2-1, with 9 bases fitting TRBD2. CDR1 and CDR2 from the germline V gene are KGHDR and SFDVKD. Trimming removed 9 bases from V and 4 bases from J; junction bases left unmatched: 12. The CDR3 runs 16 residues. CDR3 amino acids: CATGGRAGGLYNEQFF. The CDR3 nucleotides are TGTGCCACCGGAGGTAGAGCGGGGGGCCTTTACAATGAGCAGTTCTTC.

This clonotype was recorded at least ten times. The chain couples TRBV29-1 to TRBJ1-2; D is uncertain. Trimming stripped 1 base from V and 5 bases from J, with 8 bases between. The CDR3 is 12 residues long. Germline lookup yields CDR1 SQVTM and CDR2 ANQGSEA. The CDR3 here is CSVEARPYGYTF. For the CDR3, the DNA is TGCAGCGTTGAAGCTAGGCCGTATGGCTACACCTTC.

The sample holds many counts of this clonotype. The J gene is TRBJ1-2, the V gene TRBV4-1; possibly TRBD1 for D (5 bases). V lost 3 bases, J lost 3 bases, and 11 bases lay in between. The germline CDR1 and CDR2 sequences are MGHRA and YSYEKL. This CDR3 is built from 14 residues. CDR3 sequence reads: CASSQDGGHYGYTF. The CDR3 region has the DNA TGCGCCAGCAGCCAGGACGGGGGACACTATGGCTACACCTTC.

The CDR3 is CAIKPTGTQNTGELFF. The DNA of the CDR3 is TGTGCTATAAAACCCACCGGGACTCAGAACACCGGGGAGCTGTTTTTT. V is TRBV12-5 and J is TRBJ2-2; the D gene is possibly TRBD2 (6 bases). Trimming took 10 bases from V and 1 from J, leaving 19 bases between them. Germline V gene lookup returns CDR1 LGHNT and CDR2 FRNRAP. The CDR3 has 16 residues.

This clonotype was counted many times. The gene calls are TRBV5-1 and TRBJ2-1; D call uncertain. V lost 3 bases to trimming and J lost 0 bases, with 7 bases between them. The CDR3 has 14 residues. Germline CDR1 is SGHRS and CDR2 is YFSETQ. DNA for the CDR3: TGCGCCAGCAGCTCTGACTCCTCCTACAATGAGCAGTTCTTC. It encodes CASSSDSSYNEQFF.

CDR3 DNA sequence: TGTGCCAGCAGCCAAGAACTCTTTCTAGAGCTGTGGGGGGCCAACGTCCTGACTTTC. This translates into CASSQELFLELWGANVLTF. The chain couples TRBV14 to TRBJ2-6; D remains unclear. The germline V gene encodes CDR1 SGHDN and CDR2 FVKESK. The CDR3 totals 19 residues. V gave up 0 bases and J gave up 4 bases, with 19 bases separating them. Supplemented by reference TRBV14 and TRBJ2-6, the full variable domain reads EAGVTQFPSHSVIEKGQTVTLRCDPISGHDNLYWYRRVMGKEIKFLLHFVKESKQDESGMPNNRFLAERTGGTYSTLKVQPAELEDSGVYFCASSQELFLELWGANVLTFGAGSRLTVL.

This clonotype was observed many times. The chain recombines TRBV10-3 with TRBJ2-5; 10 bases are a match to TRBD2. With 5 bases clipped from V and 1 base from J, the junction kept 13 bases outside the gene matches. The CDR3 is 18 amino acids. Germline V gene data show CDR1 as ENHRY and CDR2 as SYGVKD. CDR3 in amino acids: CAISRRALAGDIQETQYF. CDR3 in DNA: TGTGCCATCAGTCGTCGGGCCCTAGCGGGGGACATCCAAGAGACCCAGTACTTC.

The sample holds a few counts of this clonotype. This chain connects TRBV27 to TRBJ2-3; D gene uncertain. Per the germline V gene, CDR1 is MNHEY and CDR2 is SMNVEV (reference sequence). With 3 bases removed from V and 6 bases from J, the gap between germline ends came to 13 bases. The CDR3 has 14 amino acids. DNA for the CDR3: TGTGCCAGCAGTTTTCGGGCGAAAACGGATACGCAGTATTTT. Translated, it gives CASSFRAKTDTQYF.

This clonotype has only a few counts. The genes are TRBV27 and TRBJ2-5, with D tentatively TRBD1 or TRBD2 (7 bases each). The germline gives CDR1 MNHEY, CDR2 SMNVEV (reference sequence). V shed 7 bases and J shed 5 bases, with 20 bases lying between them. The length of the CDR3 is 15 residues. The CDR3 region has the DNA TGTGCCAGCAAGGAAGCGGGACAGTTCTGGGAGACCCAGTACTTC. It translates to CASKEAGQFWETQYF.

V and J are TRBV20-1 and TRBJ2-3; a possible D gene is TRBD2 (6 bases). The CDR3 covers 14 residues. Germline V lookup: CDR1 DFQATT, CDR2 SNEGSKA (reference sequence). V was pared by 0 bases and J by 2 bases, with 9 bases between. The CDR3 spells CSARDWEATDTQYF. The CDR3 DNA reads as TGCAGTGCTAGAGATTGGGAGGCCACAGATACGCAGTATTTT.

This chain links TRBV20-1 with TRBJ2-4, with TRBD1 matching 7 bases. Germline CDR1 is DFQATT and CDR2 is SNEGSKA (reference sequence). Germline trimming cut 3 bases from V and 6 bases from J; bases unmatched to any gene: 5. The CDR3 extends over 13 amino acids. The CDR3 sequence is CSASGGTVNIQYF. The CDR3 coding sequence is TGCAGTGCTAGTGGTGGGACAGTAAACATTCAGTACTTC.

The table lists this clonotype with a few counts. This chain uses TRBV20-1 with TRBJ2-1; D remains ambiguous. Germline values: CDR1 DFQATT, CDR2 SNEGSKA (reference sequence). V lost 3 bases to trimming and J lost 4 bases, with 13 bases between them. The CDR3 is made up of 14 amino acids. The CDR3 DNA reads TGCAGTGCTAGGCCCCGGGCGATTTACAATGAGCAGTTCTTC. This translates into CSARPRAIYNEQFF.

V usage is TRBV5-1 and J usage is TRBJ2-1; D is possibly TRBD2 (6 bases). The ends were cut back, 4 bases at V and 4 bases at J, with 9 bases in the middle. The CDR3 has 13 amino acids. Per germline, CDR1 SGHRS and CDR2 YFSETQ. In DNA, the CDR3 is TGCGCCAGCAGCATGCGGGGTTACAATGAGCAGTTCTTC. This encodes CASSMRGYNEQFF.

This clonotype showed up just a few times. The CDR3: CSVLTGFGSYEQYF. The CDR3 DNA sequence: TGCAGCGTCTTAACAGGGTTCGGCTCCTACGAGCAGTACTTC. The chain links TRBV29-1 to TRBJ2-7; possible D gene TRBD1, 6 bases. CDR3 length: 14 residues. With 6 bases removed from V and 0 bases from J, the gap between germline ends came to 15 bases. Germline V lookup: CDR1 SQVTM, CDR2 ANQGSEA.

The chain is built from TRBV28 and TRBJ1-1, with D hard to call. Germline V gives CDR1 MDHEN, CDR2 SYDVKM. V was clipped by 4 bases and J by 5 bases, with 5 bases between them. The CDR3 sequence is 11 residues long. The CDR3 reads CASSSWTEAFF. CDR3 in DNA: TGTGCCAGCAGTTCGTGGACTGAAGCTTTCTTT. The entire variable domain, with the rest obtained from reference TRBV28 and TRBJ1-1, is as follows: DVKVTQSSRYLVKRTGEKVFLECVQDMDHENMFWYRQDPGLGLRLIYFSYDVKMKEKGDIPEGYSVSREKKERFSLILESASTNQTSMYLCASSSWTEAFFGQGTRLTVV.

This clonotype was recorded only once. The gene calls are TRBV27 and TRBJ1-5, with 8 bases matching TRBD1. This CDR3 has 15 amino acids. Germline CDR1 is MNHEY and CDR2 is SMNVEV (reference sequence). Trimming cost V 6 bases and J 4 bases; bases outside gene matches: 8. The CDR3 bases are TGTGCCAGCAGACCGGACAGGGAATTAAATCAGCCCCAGCATTTT. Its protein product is CASRPDRELNQPQHF.

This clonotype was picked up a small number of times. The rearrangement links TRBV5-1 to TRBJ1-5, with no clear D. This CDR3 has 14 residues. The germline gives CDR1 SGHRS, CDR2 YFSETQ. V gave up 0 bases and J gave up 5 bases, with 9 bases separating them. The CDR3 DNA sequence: TGCGCCAGCAGCTTGGCCGGCCCCCATCAGCCCCAGCATTTT. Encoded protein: CASSLAGPHQPQHF.

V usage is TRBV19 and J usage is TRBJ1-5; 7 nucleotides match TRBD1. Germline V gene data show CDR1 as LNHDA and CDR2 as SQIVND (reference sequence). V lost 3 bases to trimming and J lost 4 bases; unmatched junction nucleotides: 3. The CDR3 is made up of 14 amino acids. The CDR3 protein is CASSMTGLNQPQHF. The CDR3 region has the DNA TGTGCCAGTAGTATGACAGGGCTAAATCAGCCCCAGCATTTT.

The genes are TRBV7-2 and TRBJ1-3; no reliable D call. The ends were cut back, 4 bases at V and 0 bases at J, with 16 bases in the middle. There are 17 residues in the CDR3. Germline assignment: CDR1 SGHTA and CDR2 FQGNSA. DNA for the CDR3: TGTGCCAGCAGCTCGATAGCGAGGGTAATCTCTGGAAACACCATATATTTT. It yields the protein CASSSIARVISGNTIYF. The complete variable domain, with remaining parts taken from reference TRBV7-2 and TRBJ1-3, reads GAGVSQSPSNKVTEKGKDVELRCDPISGHTALYWYRQSLGQGLEFLIYFQGNSAPDKSGLPSDRFSAERTGGSVSTLTIQRTQQEDSAVYLCASSSIARVISGNTIYFGEGSWLTVV.